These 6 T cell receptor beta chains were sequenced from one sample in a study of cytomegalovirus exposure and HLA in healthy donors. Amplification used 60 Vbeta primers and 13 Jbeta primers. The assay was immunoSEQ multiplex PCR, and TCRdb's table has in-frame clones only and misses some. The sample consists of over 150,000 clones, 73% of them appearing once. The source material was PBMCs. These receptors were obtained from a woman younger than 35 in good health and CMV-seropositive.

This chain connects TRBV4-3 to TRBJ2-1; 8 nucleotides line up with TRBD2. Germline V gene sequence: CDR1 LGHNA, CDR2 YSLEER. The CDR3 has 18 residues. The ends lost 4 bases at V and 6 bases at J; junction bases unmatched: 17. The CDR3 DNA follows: TGCGCCAGCAGCCTAGGCACGGGGGGGGTTAAACGGCCCAATGAGCAGTTCTTC. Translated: CASSLGTGGVKRPNEQFF.

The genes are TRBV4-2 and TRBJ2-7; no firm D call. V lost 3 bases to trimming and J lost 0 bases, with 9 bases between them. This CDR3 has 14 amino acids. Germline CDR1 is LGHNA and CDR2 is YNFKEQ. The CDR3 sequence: CASSQPAYSYEQYF. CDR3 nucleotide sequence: TGTGCCAGCAGCCAGCCCGCCTACTCCTACGAGCAGTACTTC.

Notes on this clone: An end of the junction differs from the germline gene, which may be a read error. The CDR3 region is CSSSHRDRALERYEQYF. CDR3 nucleotides: TGTTCCAGCAGCCACCGGGACAGGGCCCTTGAGAGATACGAGCAGTACTTC. The chain uses TRBV7-9 and TRBJ2-7; 9 bases are shared with TRBD1. CDR1 is SEHNR and CDR2 is FQNEAQ in the germline V gene (reference sequence). The CDR3 has 17 residues. Drawing the rest from reference TRBV7-9 and TRBJ2-7, the complete variable domain is DTGVSQNPRHKITKRGQNVTFRCDPISEHNRLYWYRQTLGQGPEFLTYFQNEAQLEKSRLLSDRFSAERPKGSFSTLEIQRTEQGDSAMYLCSSSHRDRALERYEQYFGPGTRLTVT.

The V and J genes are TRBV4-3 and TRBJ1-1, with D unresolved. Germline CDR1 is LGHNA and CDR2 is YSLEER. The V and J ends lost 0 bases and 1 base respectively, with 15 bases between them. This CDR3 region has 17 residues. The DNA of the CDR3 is TGCGCCAGCAGCCAAGATACACACCCGCAATCGAACACTGAAGCTTTCTTT. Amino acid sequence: CASSQDTHPQSNTEAFF.

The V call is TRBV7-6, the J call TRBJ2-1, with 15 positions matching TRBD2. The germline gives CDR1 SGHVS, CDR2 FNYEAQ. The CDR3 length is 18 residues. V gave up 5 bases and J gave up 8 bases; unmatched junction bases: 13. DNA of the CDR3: TGTGCCAGCAGCCCGCGGACTAGCGGGGGGGCGATTTCCCATGAGCAGTTCTTC. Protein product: CASSPRTSGGAISHEQFF.

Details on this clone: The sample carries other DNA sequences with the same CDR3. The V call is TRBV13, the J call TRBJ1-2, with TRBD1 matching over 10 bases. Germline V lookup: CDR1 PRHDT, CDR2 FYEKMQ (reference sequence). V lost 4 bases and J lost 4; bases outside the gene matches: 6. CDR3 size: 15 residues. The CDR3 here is CASSSRQGAFYGYTF. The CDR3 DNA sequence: TGTGCCAGCAGCTCCCGACAGGGGGCCTTCTATGGCTACACCTTC.